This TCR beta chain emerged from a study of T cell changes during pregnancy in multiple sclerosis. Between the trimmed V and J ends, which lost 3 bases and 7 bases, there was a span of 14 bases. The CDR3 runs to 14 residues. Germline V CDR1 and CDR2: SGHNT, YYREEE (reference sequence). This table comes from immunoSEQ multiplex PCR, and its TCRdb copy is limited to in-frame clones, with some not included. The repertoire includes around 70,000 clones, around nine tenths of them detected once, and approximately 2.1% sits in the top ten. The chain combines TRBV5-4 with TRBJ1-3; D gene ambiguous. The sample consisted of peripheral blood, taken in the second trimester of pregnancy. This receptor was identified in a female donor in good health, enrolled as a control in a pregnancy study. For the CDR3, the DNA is TGTGCCAGCAGCTCCGGACTTCGAAGGAACACCATATATTTT. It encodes CASSSGLRRNTIYF.